The clone carrying this T cell receptor beta chain was observed at least ten times. One entry per CDR3 protein results from TCRdb running MiXCR on the RACE reads. The top ten clones hold about an eighth of a sample with 45,000 to 60,000 distinct CDR3 sequences, 9.3% of them seen once. Regarding time point: patch test 1, 2 weeks after DPC sensitization. The treatment is: therapeutic diphenylcyclopropenone sensitization with weekly scalp DPC. This entry comes from a study of human T cells and chemical hapten exposure. CDR3 size: 15 residues. Germline CDR1 KGHSH, CDR2 LQKENI. The V end was cut by 4 bases, the J end by 0 bases, with 10 bases between.

The specimen comprised whole blood, sampled in connection with sensitization to the hapten diphenylcyclopropenone (DPC). This TCR derives from a woman in her thirties or forties with alopecia areata. Some clones in this sample may be carry-over from other donors' samples. The chain combines TRBV18 with TRBJ2-1, with a possible D match to TRBD2 (5 bases). The CDR3 nucleotides are TGTGCCAGCTCACGGGCTAGCATCTCCTACAATGAGCAGTTCTTC. It yields the protein CASSRASISYNEQFF.